This TCR beta chain was captured in a study of PD-L1 blockade in urothelial cancer. CDR1 is SGHVS, CDR2 FQNEAQ, per germline. Trimming at V came to 5 bases and at J to 4 bases, leaving 5 bases not matched to a gene. The CDR3 is 15 amino acids. As for time point: pretreatment peripheral blood. Assay used: immunoSEQ multiplex PCR; TCRdb lists only in-frame clones, some missing. Among about 49,000 clones listed, 79% were seen once. V and J are TRBV7-8 and TRBJ2-7, with 13 bases fitting TRBD2. The sequences come from PBMCs, collected around atezolizumab (anti-PD-L1) treatment. The receptor was derived from an older man with urothelial cancer. The CDR3: CASSQGLAGKYEQYF. The CDR3 nucleotides are TGTGCCAGCAGCCAGGGACTAGCGGGAAAGTACGAGCAGTACTTC. The entire variable domain, with the rest obtained from reference TRBV7-8 and TRBJ2-7, is as follows: GAGVSQSPRYKVAKRGQDVALRCDPISGHVSLFWYQQALGQGPEFLTYFQNEAQLDKSGLPSDRFFAERPEGSVSTLKIQRTQQEDSAVYLCASSQGLAGKYEQYFGPGTRLTVT.